This record covers a single T cell receptor (beta chain). Its antigen is unknown. Only in-frame clones appear in the TCRdb table, and some are missing; sequencing was by immunoSEQ multiplex PCR. The table has 950,000 to 1,100,000 clones, under 80% seen once. This sample was included in a study of shared clonotypes between healthy human individuals. Study-level findings and limits: Clonotype sharing among the donors was expected to vary with sequencing depth. About 5.2% was the fraction of naive CD4 clonotypes found shared across a few donors.

V was cut by 9 bases and J by 8 bases, with 10 bases left in between. The CDR3 has 10 residues. Germline CDR1 is LNHDA and CDR2 is SQIVND (reference sequence). Material: memory CD4+ T cells sorted from blood. Subset: CD45RA-negative fraction. This sequence originates from a man younger than 35 in good health. The chain is built from TRBV19 and TRBJ2-5; D unresolved. The CDR3 is CASGEFTQYF. The DNA for the CDR3 is TGTGCCAGCGGCGAGTTTACCCAGTACTTC.